A selection of T cell receptor beta chains follows, all from one sample in a study of shared T cell receptors in the human thymus. Sequenced by immunoSEQ multiplex PCR; TCRdb stores in-frame clones only, minus some. Of more than 550,000 clones listed, approximately 83% were seen once; the top ten hold roughly 0.01%. These data are also associated with another study on human thymus T cells.

Material for sequencing was thymocytes. The receptors come from a girl under three years old with a congenital heart defect. CDR3s include the opening cysteine and the closing phenylalanine or tryptophan. The order of the fields is V gene, J gene, clone size, CDR3 protein. Clone size is given for some rows only: seen once, a few or many times, or a class if the clone is expanded.

V gene: TRBV5-6
J gene: TRBJ2-7
clone size: NA
CDR3 protein: CASSLRPRESHEQYF

V gene: TRBV7-9
J gene: TRBJ1-1
clone size: NA
CDR3 protein: CASSLAWNYNTEAFF

V gene: TRBV5-6
J gene: TRBJ2-1
clone size: NA
CDR3 protein: CASSYERGGDEQFF

V gene: TRBV9
J gene: TRBJ2-2
clone size: NA
CDR3 protein: CASSVDWDWGELFF

V gene: TRBV4-1
J gene: TRBJ2-1
clone size: NA
CDR3 protein: CASSQAQGFDEQFF

V gene: TRBV4-1
J gene: TRBJ1-5
clone size: NA
CDR3 protein: CASSQDRTQGNRNQPQHF

V gene: TRBV4-3
J gene: TRBJ2-1
clone size: NA
CDR3 protein: CASSPERGGKQFF

V gene: TRBV5-1
J gene: TRBJ2-7
clone size: NA
CDR3 protein: CASSLVHSTYEQYF

V gene: TRBV14
J gene: TRBJ2-7
clone size: NA
CDR3 protein: CASSRVRGHGEQYF

V gene: TRBV14
J gene: TRBJ1-1
clone size: NA
CDR3 protein: CASSQDYGRTGWNTEAFF

V gene: TRBV4-1
J gene: TRBJ1-6
clone size: NA
CDR3 protein: CASSPQGSGYNSPLHF

V gene: TRBV5-6
J gene: TRBJ1-2
clone size: once
CDR3 protein: CASSLRDRDYGYTF

V gene: TRBV4-3
J gene: TRBJ2-1
clone size: few
CDR3 protein: CASSQDRDRLYNEQFF

V gene: TRBV28
J gene: TRBJ1-2
clone size: NA
CDR3 protein: CAIEFPGTGEYGYTF

V gene: TRBV14
J gene: TRBJ2-1
clone size: NA
CDR3 protein: CASSNVCRGDKTYTEQFF

V gene: TRBV7-9
J gene: TRBJ1-2
clone size: NA
CDR3 protein: CASSHLTGKGGYTF

V gene: TRBV5-4
J gene: TRBJ2-7
clone size: NA
CDR3 protein: CASSLASQEQGGEQYF

V gene: TRBV29-1
J gene: TRBJ1-2
clone size: NA
CDR3 protein: CSVREGSTF

V gene: TRBV7-9
J gene: TRBJ2-5
clone size: NA
CDR3 protein: CASSLRTGGMKTQYF

V gene: TRBV4-1
J gene: TRBJ2-5
clone size: NA
CDR3 protein: CASSLQRTGPRETQYF

V gene: TRBV4-2
J gene: TRBJ2-2
clone size: NA
CDR3 protein: CASSQESREGHDTGELFF

V gene: TRBV6-5
J gene: TRBJ1-4
clone size: NA
CDR3 protein: CASRQTGGNEKLFF

V gene: TRBV6-4
J gene: TRBJ1-2
clone size: NA
CDR3 protein: CASSDRGREGGYTF

V gene: TRBV27
J gene: TRBJ2-2
clone size: NA
CDR3 protein: CASSSLVVAGELFF

V gene: TRBV23-1
J gene: TRBJ1-2
clone size: NA
CDR3 protein: CASSPPPTGGTARF

V gene: TRBV5-8
J gene: TRBJ2-7
clone size: NA
CDR3 protein: CASSLEGLAGGQTPYEQYF

V gene: TRBV28
J gene: TRBJ1-1
clone size: few
CDR3 protein: CASSRGGNTEAFF

V gene: TRBV5-1
J gene: TRBJ1-1
clone size: NA
CDR3 protein: CASSDHRTGGMQAFF

V gene: TRBV5-6
J gene: TRBJ1-6
clone size: few
CDR3 protein: CASSSSVPGAESYNSPLHF

V gene: TRBV9
J gene: TRBJ2-5
clone size: NA
CDR3 protein: CASSVGGKETQYF

V gene: TRBV7-2
J gene: TRBJ1-6
clone size: NA
CDR3 protein: CASSLSGLRLDSLNSPLHF

V gene: TRBV12-5
J gene: TRBJ1-2
clone size: once
CDR3 protein: CATANPARQPYGYTF

V gene: TRBV11-1
J gene: TRBJ1-6
clone size: NA
CDR3 protein: CASSPGGGTGVSPLHF

V gene: TRBV12-5
J gene: TRBJ2-2
clone size: NA
CDR3 protein: CASGLVEVTSSGELFF

V gene: TRBV10-3
J gene: TRBJ1-5
clone size: NA
CDR3 protein: CASQHQGAGQPQHF

V gene: TRBV30
J gene: TRBJ2-1
clone size: NA
CDR3 protein: CAWRKSGLIRRDEQFF

V gene: TRBV5-5
J gene: TRBJ2-5
clone size: few
CDR3 protein: CASSLGRNYQETQYF

V gene: TRBV27
J gene: TRBJ2-5
clone size: NA
CDR3 protein: CASSFKRGSQETQYF

V gene: TRBV4-1
J gene: TRBJ2-3
clone size: NA
CDR3 protein: CASSQDRPRTDTQYF

V gene: TRBV9
J gene: TRBJ2-3
clone size: NA
CDR3 protein: CASSARDRGDTQYF

V gene: TRBV25-1
J gene: TRBJ2-7
clone size: NA
CDR3 protein: CASSRDRVQVGYEQYF

V gene: TRBV4-1
J gene: TRBJ2-7
clone size: NA
CDR3 protein: CASSQVYENRDRDYEQYF

V gene: TRBV5-5
J gene: TRBJ1-1
clone size: NA
CDR3 protein: CASSARGGSNTEAFF

V gene: TRBV28
J gene: TRBJ1-5
clone size: NA
CDR3 protein: CASSYPQGKNQPQHF

V gene: TRBV27
J gene: TRBJ2-3
clone size: NA
CDR3 protein: CASRGLARLDTQYF

V gene: TRBV2
J gene: TRBJ2-7
clone size: NA
CDR3 protein: CASKSGTTNRYEQYF

V gene: TRBV4-3
J gene: TRBJ2-7
clone size: NA
CDR3 protein: CASSQELSRTAIPYEQYF

V gene: TRBV4-3
J gene: TRBJ1-2
clone size: NA
CDR3 protein: CASSQGLRGNYGYTF

V gene: TRBV19
J gene: TRBJ1-1
clone size: NA
CDR3 protein: CASSIDAGDTEAFF

V gene: TRBV18
J gene: TRBJ2-2
clone size: NA
CDR3 protein: CASSPRTGATGELFF

V gene: TRBV11-2
J gene: TRBJ1-2
clone size: NA
CDR3 protein: CASTLQGGGYTF

V gene: TRBV5-1
J gene: TRBJ2-3
clone size: NA
CDR3 protein: CASSVQVGVPDTQYF

V gene: TRBV5-4
J gene: TRBJ1-1
clone size: NA
CDR3 protein: CASSSTWGENTEAFF

V gene: TRBV7-9
J gene: TRBJ2-7
clone size: NA
CDR3 protein: CASTKPGQGSLEQYF

V gene: TRBV27
J gene: TRBJ2-1
clone size: NA
CDR3 protein: CASTPGLAAYNEQFF

V gene: TRBV30
J gene: TRBJ1-2
clone size: NA
CDR3 protein: CAWSTGTANYGYTF

V gene: TRBV15
J gene: TRBJ2-5
clone size: NA
CDR3 protein: CATSMSAAGDQETQYF

V gene: TRBV11-2
J gene: TRBJ2-7
clone size: NA
CDR3 protein: CASSPERLQGPYEQYF

V gene: TRBV7-6
J gene: TRBJ1-2
clone size: NA
CDR3 protein: CASSLASIVDSNYGYTF